Listed below are T cell receptor beta chains from one sample, sequenced in a study of blood T cell repertoires in COVID-19. Repertoires were generated with immunoSEQ multiplex PCR, while TCRdb's copy carries only in-frame clones and drops some. The data contain roughly 140,000 clones, around nine tenths of them seen just once; the ten biggest clones take up 3.5% to 5.5%. Material for sequencing was peripheral blood. The receptor set was obtained from a woman aged 40 to 49 with acute or convalescent COVID-19. CDR3s include the opening cysteine and the closing phenylalanine or tryptophan. The D gene is left open where the match is weak. Expanded clones are given a class, and other clones once, few, many or no size at all.

d_call: TRBD1; v_call: TRBV7-9; clone_size: NA; j_call: TRBJ1-4; cdr3_nt: TGTGCCAGCAGCTTGGCAGGGGGGAATGAAAAACTGTTTTTT; cdr3_aa: CASSLAGGNEKLFF
d_call: TRBD1; v_call: TRBV9; clone_size: NA; j_call: TRBJ1-3; cdr3_nt: TGTGCCAGCAGCCTACTTCCGGGACAGCAATCTGGAAACACCATATATTTT; cdr3_aa: CASSLLPGQQSGNTIYF
d_call: NA; v_call: TRBV4-1; clone_size: NA; j_call: TRBJ2-2; cdr3_nt: TGCGCCAGCAGTCCAAGAGGGGGAACCGGGGAGCTGTTTTTT; cdr3_aa: CASSPRGGTGELFF
d_call: TRBD1; v_call: TRBV5-6; clone_size: NA; j_call: TRBJ2-3; cdr3_nt: TGTGCCAGCAGCTTCGTCCGGGACAGGGGTGCGGATACGCAGTATTTT; cdr3_aa: CASSFVRDRGADTQYF
d_call: TRBD2; v_call: TRBV4-3; clone_size: NA; j_call: TRBJ2-4; cdr3_nt: TGCGCCAGCAGCCCCGGACTAGCGGTTTTAGCCAAAAACATTCAGTACTTC; cdr3_aa: CASSPGLAVLAKNIQYF
d_call: NA; v_call: TRBV18; clone_size: NA; j_call: TRBJ1-2; cdr3_nt: TGTGCCAGCTCACCAGCTGAGGGAGGCTACACCTTC; cdr3_aa: CASSPAEGGYTF
d_call: TRBD2; v_call: TRBV7-2; clone_size: NA; j_call: TRBJ2-1; cdr3_nt: TGTGCCAGCAGCGATAGCGGGAGTACGTCCTACAATGAGCAGTTCTTC; cdr3_aa: CASSDSGSTSYNEQFF
d_call: TRBD1; v_call: TRBV28; clone_size: NA; j_call: TRBJ1-2; cdr3_nt: TGTGCCAGCAGTTTAGGTCCCGGGACAGGGAATGGCTACACCTTC; cdr3_aa: CASSLGPGTGNGYTF
d_call: TRBD1; v_call: TRBV19; clone_size: NA; j_call: TRBJ2-7; cdr3_nt: TGTGCCAGTAGTATAGAAGGACAGGGCTATAACGAGCAGTACTTC; cdr3_aa: CASSIEGQGYNEQYF
d_call: NA; v_call: TRBV2; clone_size: NA; j_call: TRBJ2-7; cdr3_nt: TGTGCCAGCAGTGAAGCTTCGGGGGTCGAGCAGTACTTC; cdr3_aa: CASSEASGVEQYF
d_call: TRBD1; v_call: TRBV2; clone_size: NA; j_call: TRBJ1-2; cdr3_nt: TGTGCCAGCAGTCTTGGGACAGCTCCCTTC; cdr3_aa: CASSLGTAPF
d_call: NA; v_call: TRBV18; clone_size: few; j_call: TRBJ1-1; cdr3_nt: TGTGCCAGCTCAAGACAGTCCATGAACACTGAAGCTTTCTTT; cdr3_aa: CASSRQSMNTEAFF
d_call: TRBD1; v_call: TRBV6-5; clone_size: NA; j_call: TRBJ1-5; cdr3_nt: TGTGCCAGCAGCAGGGGGACAGGGGTACAGCCCCAGCATTTT; cdr3_aa: CASSRGTGVQPQHF
d_call: NA; v_call: TRBV27; clone_size: NA; j_call: TRBJ2-1; cdr3_nt: TGTGCCAGCACTACTTTCACGACAAGCCCGGAGCAGTTCTTC; cdr3_aa: CASTTFTTSPEQFF
d_call: NA; v_call: TRBV4-3; clone_size: NA; j_call: TRBJ1-4; cdr3_nt: TGCGCCAGCAGCCAAGACGGAGGGGTGCCTAATGAAAAACTGTTTTTT; cdr3_aa: CASSQDGGVPNEKLFF
d_call: TRBD1; v_call: TRBV3-1/TRBV3-2; clone_size: NA; j_call: TRBJ1-6; cdr3_nt: TGTGCCAGCAGCCACAAGACCGACAGGGTAGGTTCACCCCTCCACTTT; cdr3_aa: CASSHKTDRVGSPLHF
d_call: TRBD2; v_call: TRBV5-1; clone_size: NA; j_call: TRBJ2-1; cdr3_nt: TGCGCCAGCAGCCGGACAGCGGGACTAGCGGATTACAATGAGCAGTTCTTC; cdr3_aa: CASSRTAGLADYNEQFF
d_call: NA; v_call: TRBV24-1; clone_size: NA; j_call: TRBJ1-3; cdr3_nt: TGTGCCACCAGTGATCAATCTGGCCCAGGAAACACCATATATTTT; cdr3_aa: CATSDQSGPGNTIYF
d_call: NA; v_call: TRBV3-1/TRBV3-2; clone_size: NA; j_call: TRBJ2-1; cdr3_nt: TGTGCCAGCAGCCAAGTGCAAGCTGGGGCTGAGCAGTTCTTC; cdr3_aa: CASSQVQAGAEQFF
d_call: TRBD1; v_call: TRBV6-5; clone_size: NA; j_call: TRBJ2-7; cdr3_nt: TGTGCCAGCAGACGGACAGGAAGAGCCTACGAGCAGTACTTC; cdr3_aa: CASRRTGRAYEQYF
d_call: NA; v_call: TRBV28; clone_size: NA; j_call: TRBJ1-4; cdr3_nt: TGTGCCAGCAGTCTCCGGGGAGGGCGAGGAGAAAAACTGTTTTTT; cdr3_aa: CASSLRGGRGEKLFF
d_call: NA; v_call: TRBV7-2; clone_size: NA; j_call: TRBJ1-1; cdr3_nt: TGTGCCAGCAGCTTAGCCTTCAGAACTGAAGCTTTCTTT; cdr3_aa: CASSLAFRTEAFF
d_call: NA; v_call: TRBV28; clone_size: once; j_call: TRBJ1-1; cdr3_nt: TGTGCCAGCAGTTCGATCACCCGCGCTGAAGCTTTCTTT; cdr3_aa: CASSSITRAEAFF
d_call: NA; v_call: TRBV21-1; clone_size: NA; j_call: TRBJ1-4; cdr3_nt: TGTGCCAGCATCACCCCGGACAGGGGGCAGGAGGCTAATGAAAAACTGTTTTTT; cdr3_aa: CASITPDRGQEANEKLFF
d_call: NA; v_call: TRBV6-2/TRBV6-3; clone_size: NA; j_call: TRBJ2-5; cdr3_nt: TGTGCCAGCAGTTACTCGACGGGTGAGGGTCGGGAGACCCAGTACTTC; cdr3_aa: CASSYSTGEGRETQYF
d_call: TRBD2; v_call: TRBV5-1; clone_size: NA; j_call: TRBJ2-1; cdr3_nt: TGCGCCAGCAGTTCCGGACTAGCGGGGGTTTACAATGAGCAGTTCTTC; cdr3_aa: CASSSGLAGVYNEQFF
d_call: NA; v_call: TRBV5-1; clone_size: NA; j_call: TRBJ1-1; cdr3_nt: TGCGCCAGCAGTCTACAGGGGAACACTGAAGCTTTCTTT; cdr3_aa: CASSLQGNTEAFF
d_call: NA; v_call: TRBV27; clone_size: NA; j_call: TRBJ2-5; cdr3_nt: TGTGCCAGCAGTTTAGAGGGCCAAGAGACCCAGTACTTC; cdr3_aa: CASSLEGQETQYF
d_call: NA; v_call: TRBV11-3; clone_size: NA; j_call: TRBJ1-6; cdr3_nt: TGTGCCAGCAGCTTAGGAACCCGGGATTCACCCCTCCACTTT; cdr3_aa: CASSLGTRDSPLHF
d_call: NA; v_call: TRBV19; clone_size: NA; j_call: TRBJ2-7; cdr3_nt: TGTGCCAGTAGTATTATAGGAGACGAGCAGTACTTC; cdr3_aa: CASSIIGDEQYF
d_call: NA; v_call: TRBV2; clone_size: NA; j_call: TRBJ2-5; cdr3_nt: TGTGCCAGCAGTAAGGGCGGGCTTCAAGAGACCCAGTACTTC; cdr3_aa: CASSKGGLQETQYF
d_call: NA; v_call: TRBV4-3; clone_size: NA; j_call: TRBJ2-1; cdr3_nt: TGCGCCAGCAGCCAAGATGAACGGTCATGGTACAATGAGCAGTTCTTC; cdr3_aa: CASSQDERSWYNEQFF
d_call: TRBD1; v_call: TRBV2; clone_size: NA; j_call: TRBJ1-6; cdr3_nt: TGTGCCAGCAGTTCGACAGGGAACTATAATTCACCCCTCCACTTT; cdr3_aa: CASSSTGNYNSPLHF